Listed below are T cell receptor beta chains from one sample, sequenced in a study. In TCRdb, the RT-PCR reads were re-called with MiXCR into one record per CDR3 protein. Counted here are about 700,000 distinct CDR3 sequences, approximately 15% occurring once; the ten biggest clones make up 3.6%. The sample was memory CD4+ T cells from blood. The receptor source for this set is a female donor in good health, serving as a healthy control. Each CDR3 is given with its conserved first and last residue. D genes are given only for firm matches. Clone size is stated in some rows and not others, as once, few, many or a class when expanded.

D gene: NA; clone size: NA; V gene: TRBV5-1; J gene: TRBJ1-4; CDR3 protein: CASSFGHLTEKLFF; CDR3 DNA: TGCGCCAGCAGCTTCGGACATCTCACTGAAAAACTGTTTTTT
D gene: TRBD1; clone size: NA; V gene: TRBV2; J gene: TRBJ2-5; CDR3 protein: CASGRDRAYQETQYF; CDR3 DNA: TGTGCCAGCGGTCGGGACAGGGCGTACCAAGAGACCCAGTACTTC
D gene: TRBD1; clone size: many; V gene: TRBV5-1; J gene: TRBJ2-7; CDR3 protein: CASSMGQGRSYEQYF; CDR3 DNA: TGCGCCAGCAGCATGGGACAGGGTCGTTCCTACGAGCAGTACTTC
D gene: NA; clone size: many; V gene: TRBV6-5; J gene: TRBJ1-2; CDR3 protein: CASSYSINRWYGYTF; CDR3 DNA: TGTGCCAGCAGTTACTCGATAAACAGGTGGTATGGCTACACCTTC
D gene: NA; clone size: few; V gene: TRBV12-3/TRBV12-4; J gene: TRBJ1-3; CDR3 protein: CASSLAGGLGNTIYF; CDR3 DNA: TGTGCCAGCAGTTTAGCAGGGGGTCTTGGAAACACCATATATTTT
D gene: NA; clone size: NA; V gene: TRBV12-3/TRBV12-4; J gene: TRBJ2-7; CDR3 protein: CASSLALMGYEQYF; CDR3 DNA: TGTGCCAGCAGTTTAGCGCTAATGGGTTACGAGCAGTACTTC
D gene: TRBD1; clone size: NA; V gene: TRBV24-1; J gene: TRBJ2-1; CDR3 protein: CASDLARGLNEQFF; CDR3 DNA: TGTGCCTCCGACTTAGCCAGGGGGCTCAATGAGCAGTTCTTC
D gene: TRBD2; clone size: many; V gene: TRBV20-1; J gene: TRBJ2-1; CDR3 protein: CSAPRSSGTSGEQFF; CDR3 DNA: TGCAGTGCTCCACGTAGTAGCGGGACCTCTGGTGAGCAGTTCTTC
D gene: NA; clone size: many; V gene: TRBV5-1; J gene: TRBJ1-2; CDR3 protein: CASSQGDYGYTF; CDR3 DNA: TGCGCCAGCAGCCAGGGTGACTATGGCTACACCTTC
D gene: TRBD2; clone size: NA; V gene: TRBV28; J gene: TRBJ2-1; CDR3 protein: CASTSGKYEQFF; CDR3 DNA: TGTGCCAGCACCAGCGGGAAATATGAGCAGTTCTTC
D gene: TRBD1; clone size: NA; V gene: TRBV6-6; J gene: TRBJ1-1; CDR3 protein: CASSSQSGTAEAFF; CDR3 DNA: TGTGCCAGCAGTTCCCAGTCCGGGACAGCTGAAGCTTTCTTT
D gene: TRBD1; clone size: many; V gene: TRBV5-5; J gene: TRBJ2-7; CDR3 protein: CASSLRDSFSYEQYF; CDR3 DNA: TGTGCCAGCAGCTTACGGGACAGTTTTTCCTACGAGCAGTACTTC
D gene: TRBD1; clone size: NA; V gene: TRBV29-1; J gene: TRBJ2-6; CDR3 protein: CSVGLGTGNSGANVLTF; CDR3 DNA: TGCAGCGTTGGTCTTGGGACAGGGAACTCTGGGGCCAACGTCCTGACTTTC
D gene: NA; clone size: NA; V gene: TRBV4-2; J gene: TRBJ2-6; CDR3 protein: CASSPQHFSGANVLTF; CDR3 DNA: TGTGCCAGCAGCCCGCAGCATTTCTCTGGGGCCAACGTCCTGACTTTC
D gene: NA; clone size: many; V gene: TRBV10-3; J gene: TRBJ2-5; CDR3 protein: CAISSHGVGETQYF; CDR3 DNA: TGTGCCATCAGCTCCCACGGGGTGGGGGAGACCCAGTACTTC
D gene: NA; clone size: NA; V gene: TRBV5-4; J gene: TRBJ2-7; CDR3 protein: CASSLWQSSSYEQYF; CDR3 DNA: TGTGCCAGCAGCTTGTGGCAGAGTAGCTCCTACGAGCAGTACTTC
D gene: NA; clone size: few; V gene: TRBV7-2; J gene: TRBJ2-2; CDR3 protein: CASSLQSSGNTGELFF; CDR3 DNA: TGTGCCAGCAGCTTACAGTCGTCGGGGAACACCGGGGAGCTGTTTTTT
D gene: NA; clone size: NA; V gene: TRBV3-1; J gene: TRBJ2-1; CDR3 protein: CASSQESEQFF; CDR3 DNA: TGTGCCAGCAGCCAGGAGAGTGAGCAGTTCTTC
D gene: NA; clone size: many; V gene: TRBV7-2; J gene: TRBJ2-2; CDR3 protein: CASSLERGNTGELFF; CDR3 DNA: TGTGCCAGCAGCTTAGAGAGGGGAAACACCGGGGAGCTGTTTTTT
D gene: NA; clone size: NA; V gene: TRBV18; J gene: TRBJ1-1; CDR3 protein: CASSPTLVQGGQSTEAFF; CDR3 DNA: TGTGCCAGCTCACCAACCCTGGTTCAGGGCGGGCAGAGCACTGAAGCTTTCTTT
D gene: NA; clone size: few; V gene: TRBV6-2/TRBV6-3; J gene: TRBJ1-1; CDR3 protein: CASSNPNTEAFF; CDR3 DNA: TGTGCCAGCAGTAACCCGAACACTGAAGCTTTCTTT
D gene: NA; clone size: NA; V gene: TRBV12-3/TRBV12-4; J gene: TRBJ1-5; CDR3 protein: CASSSRSNYQPQHF; CDR3 DNA: TGTGCCAGCAGTTCTAGGAGCAATTATCAGCCCCAGCATTTT
D gene: NA; clone size: many; V gene: TRBV7-2; J gene: TRBJ1-2; CDR3 protein: CASSSGQERGYTF; CDR3 DNA: TGTGCCAGCAGCTCCGGGCAGGAGAGGGGCTACACCTTC
D gene: NA; clone size: NA; V gene: TRBV5-4; J gene: TRBJ2-5; CDR3 protein: CASSLIDQQETQYF; CDR3 DNA: TGTGCCAGCAGCTTGATAGACCAGCAAGAGACCCAGTACTTC
D gene: NA; clone size: few; V gene: TRBV7-2; J gene: TRBJ2-7; CDR3 protein: CASSFREGREQYF; CDR3 DNA: TGTGCCAGCAGCTTTAGAGAGGGACGGGAGCAGTACTTC
D gene: TRBD1; clone size: NA; V gene: TRBV15; J gene: TRBJ2-7; CDR3 protein: CATSRPPTGTEPREQYF; CDR3 DNA: TGTGCCACCAGCAGACCCCCTACCGGGACAGAACCGCGGGAGCAGTACTTC
D gene: NA; clone size: NA; V gene: TRBV9; J gene: TRBJ1-6; CDR3 protein: CASSVGQGWNSPLHF; CDR3 DNA: TGTGCCAGCAGCGTTGGGCAGGGGTGGAATTCACCCCTCCACTTT
D gene: NA; clone size: few; V gene: TRBV20-1; J gene: TRBJ2-7; CDR3 protein: CSASGPEEDYEQYF; CDR3 DNA: TGCAGTGCTAGTGGGCCCGAAGAGGACTACGAGCAGTACTTC
D gene: NA; clone size: few; V gene: TRBV5-1; J gene: TRBJ2-7; CDR3 protein: CASSSGTDSYEQYF; CDR3 DNA: TGCGCCAGCAGCTCCGGGACGGATTCTTACGAGCAGTACTTC
D gene: NA; clone size: NA; V gene: TRBV18; J gene: TRBJ1-4; CDR3 protein: CASSHSTGANEKLFF; CDR3 DNA: TGTGCCAGCTCCCATTCGACAGGCGCTAATGAAAAACTGTTTTTT